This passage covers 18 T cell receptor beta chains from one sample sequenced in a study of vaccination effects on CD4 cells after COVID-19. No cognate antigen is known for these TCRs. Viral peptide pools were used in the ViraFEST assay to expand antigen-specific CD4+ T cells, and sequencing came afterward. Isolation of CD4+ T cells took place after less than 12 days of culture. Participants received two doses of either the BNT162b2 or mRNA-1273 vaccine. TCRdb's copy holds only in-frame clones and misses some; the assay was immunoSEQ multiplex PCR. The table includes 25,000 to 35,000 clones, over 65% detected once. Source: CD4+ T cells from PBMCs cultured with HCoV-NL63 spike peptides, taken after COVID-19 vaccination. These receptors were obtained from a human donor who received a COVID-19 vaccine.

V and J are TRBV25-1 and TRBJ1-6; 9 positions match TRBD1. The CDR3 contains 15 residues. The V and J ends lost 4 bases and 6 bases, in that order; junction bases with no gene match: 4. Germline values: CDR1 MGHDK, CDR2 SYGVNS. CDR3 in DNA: TGTGCCAGCAGTGTCGTGGACAGGGGTAATTCACCCCTCCACTTT. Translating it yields CASSVVDRGNSPLHF.

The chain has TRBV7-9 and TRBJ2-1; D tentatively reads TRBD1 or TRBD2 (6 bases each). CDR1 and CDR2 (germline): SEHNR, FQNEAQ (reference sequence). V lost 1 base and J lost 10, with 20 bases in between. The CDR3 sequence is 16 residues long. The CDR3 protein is CASSLGLTGATNEQFF. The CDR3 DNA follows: TGTGCCAGCAGCTTAGGCCTAACGGGGGCAACTAACGAGCAGTTCTTC.

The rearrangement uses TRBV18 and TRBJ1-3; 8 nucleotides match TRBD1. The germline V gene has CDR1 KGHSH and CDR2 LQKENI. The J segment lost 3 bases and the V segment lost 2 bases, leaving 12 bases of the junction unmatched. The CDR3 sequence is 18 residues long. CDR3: CASSPIGQGDGFGNTIYF. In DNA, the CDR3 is TGTGCCAGCTCACCAATCGGACAGGGAGACGGTTTTGGAAACACCATATATTTT.

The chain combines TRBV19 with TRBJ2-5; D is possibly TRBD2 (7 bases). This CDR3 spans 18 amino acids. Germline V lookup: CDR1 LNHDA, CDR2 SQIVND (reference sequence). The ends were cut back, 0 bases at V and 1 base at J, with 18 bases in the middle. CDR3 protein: CASSIDNVGASGQETQYF. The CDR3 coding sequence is TGTGCCAGTAGTATAGATAACGTGGGGGCTAGCGGCCAAGAGACCCAGTACTTC.

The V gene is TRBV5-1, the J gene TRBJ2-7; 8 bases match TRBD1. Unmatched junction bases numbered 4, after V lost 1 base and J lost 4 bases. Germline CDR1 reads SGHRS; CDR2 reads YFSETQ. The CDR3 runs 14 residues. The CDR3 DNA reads TGCGCCAGCAGCTTGAAGACAGGGGTATACGAGCAGTACTTC. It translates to CASSLKTGVYEQYF.

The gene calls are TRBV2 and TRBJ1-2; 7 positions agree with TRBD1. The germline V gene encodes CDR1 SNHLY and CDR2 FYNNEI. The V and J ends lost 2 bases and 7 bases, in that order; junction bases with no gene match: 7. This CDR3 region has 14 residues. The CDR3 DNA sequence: TGTGCCAGCAGTGAACTACAGGGGATCGGTGGCTACACCTTC. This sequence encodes CASSELQGIGGYTF.

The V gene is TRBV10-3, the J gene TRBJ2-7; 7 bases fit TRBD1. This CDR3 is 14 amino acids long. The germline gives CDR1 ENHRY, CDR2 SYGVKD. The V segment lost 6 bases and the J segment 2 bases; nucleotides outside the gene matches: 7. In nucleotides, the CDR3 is TGTGCCATCAGATCGGGACAGCCGCCCTACGAGCAGTACTTC. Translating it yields CAIRSGQPPYEQYF.

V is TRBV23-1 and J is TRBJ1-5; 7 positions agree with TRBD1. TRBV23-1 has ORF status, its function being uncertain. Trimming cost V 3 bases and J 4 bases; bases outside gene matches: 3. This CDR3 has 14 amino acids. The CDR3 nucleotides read TGCGCCAGCAGTCACAAGACAGGGAATCAGCCCCAGCATTTT. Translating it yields CASSHKTGNQPQHF.

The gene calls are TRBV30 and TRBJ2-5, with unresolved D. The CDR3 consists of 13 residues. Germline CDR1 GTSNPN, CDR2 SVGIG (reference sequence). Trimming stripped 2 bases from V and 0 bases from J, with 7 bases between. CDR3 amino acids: CAWSSKYQETQYF. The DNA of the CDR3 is TGTGCCTGGAGTTCGAAATACCAAGAGACCCAGTACTTC.

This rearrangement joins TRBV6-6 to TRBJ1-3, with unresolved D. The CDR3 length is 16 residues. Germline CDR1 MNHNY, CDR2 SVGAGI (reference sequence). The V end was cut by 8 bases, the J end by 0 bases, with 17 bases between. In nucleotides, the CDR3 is TGTGCCAGCGGCAGCAGAGTCGGGAGCTCTGGAAACACCATATATTTT. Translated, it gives CASGSRVGSSGNTIYF.

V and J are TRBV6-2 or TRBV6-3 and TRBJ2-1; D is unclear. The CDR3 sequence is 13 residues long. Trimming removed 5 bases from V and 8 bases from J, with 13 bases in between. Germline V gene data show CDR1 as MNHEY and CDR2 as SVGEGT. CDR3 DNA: TGTGCCAGCAGTATCCTGTCCGGTCATGAGCAGTTCTTC. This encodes CASSILSGHEQFF.

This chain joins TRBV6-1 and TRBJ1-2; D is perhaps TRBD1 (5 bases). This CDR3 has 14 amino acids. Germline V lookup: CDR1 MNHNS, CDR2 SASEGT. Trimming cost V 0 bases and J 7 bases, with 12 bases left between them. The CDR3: CASSEALQASGYTF. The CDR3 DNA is TGTGCCAGCAGTGAAGCTCTACAGGCTTCTGGCTACACCTTC.

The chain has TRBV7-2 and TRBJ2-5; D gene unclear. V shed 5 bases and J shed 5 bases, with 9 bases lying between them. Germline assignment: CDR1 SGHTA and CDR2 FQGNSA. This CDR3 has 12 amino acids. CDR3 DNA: TGTGCCAGCAGCCGATCCCGGGAGACCCAGTACTTC. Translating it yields CASSRSRETQYF.

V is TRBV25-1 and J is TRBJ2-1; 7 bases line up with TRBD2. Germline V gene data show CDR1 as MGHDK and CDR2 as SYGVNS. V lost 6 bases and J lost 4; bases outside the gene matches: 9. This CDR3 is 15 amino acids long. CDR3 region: CASSGDPGGYNEQFF. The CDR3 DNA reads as TGTGCCAGCAGCGGGGACCCGGGGGGATACAATGAGCAGTTCTTC.

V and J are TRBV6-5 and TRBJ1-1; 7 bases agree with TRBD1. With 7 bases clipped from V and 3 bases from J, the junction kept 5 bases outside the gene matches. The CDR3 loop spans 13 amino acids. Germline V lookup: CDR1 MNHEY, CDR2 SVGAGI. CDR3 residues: CASKVRGDTEAFF. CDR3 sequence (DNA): TGTGCCAGCAAAGTCAGGGGGGACACTGAAGCTTTCTTT.

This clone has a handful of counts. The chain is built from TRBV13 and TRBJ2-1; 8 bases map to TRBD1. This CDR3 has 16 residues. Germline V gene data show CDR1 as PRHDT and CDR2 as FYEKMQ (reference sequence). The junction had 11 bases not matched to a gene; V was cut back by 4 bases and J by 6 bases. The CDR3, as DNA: TGTGCCAGCAGCTGGACAGGGATCTTTACGGGCAATGAGCAGTTCTTC. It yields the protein CASSWTGIFTGNEQFF.

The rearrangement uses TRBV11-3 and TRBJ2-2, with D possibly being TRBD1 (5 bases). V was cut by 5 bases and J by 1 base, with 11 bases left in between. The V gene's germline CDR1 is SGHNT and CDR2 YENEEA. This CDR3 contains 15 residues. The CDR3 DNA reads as TGTGCCAGCAGCCCCTACCAGGGGAACACCGGGGAGCTGTTTTTT. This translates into CASSPYQGNTGELFF.

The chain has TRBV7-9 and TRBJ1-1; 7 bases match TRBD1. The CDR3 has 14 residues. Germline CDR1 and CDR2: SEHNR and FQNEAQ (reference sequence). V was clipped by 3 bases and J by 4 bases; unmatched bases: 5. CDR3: CASSLTGFSTEAFF. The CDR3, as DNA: TGTGCCAGCAGCTTGACAGGGTTTAGCACTGAAGCTTTCTTT.